This entry lists 24 T cell receptor beta chains sequenced from one sample in a study of blood T cell repertoires in COVID-19 (dated by TCRdb to 2018 to 2021). The library was built by means of the immunoSEQ multiplex PCR assay. This is the immuneACCESS table as TCRdb keeps it, with only in-frame sequences that have V and J called. A part of the clones is gone; compared with another copy, unresolved V genes explain less than half, and the rest is unexplained. This sample comprises some 200,000 clones, roughly four fifths of them detected only once. Under 7.5% of the sample goes to the ten largest clones. The sequencing sample was made of peripheral blood. All receptors come from a woman aged 40 to 49 with acute or convalescent COVID-19.

This clone appeared a few times. The chain links TRBV7-9 to TRBJ2-2, with 11 bases identical to TRBD2. The germline gives CDR1 SEHNR, CDR2 FQNEAQ (reference sequence). V gave up 2 bases and J gave up 5 bases; unmatched junction bases: 10. This CDR3 contains 18 residues. CDR3 in DNA: TGTGCCAGCAGCTTACCTTTTCGACTAGCGGGATTTACCGGGGAGCTGTTTTTT. Residues: CASSLPFRLAGFTGELFF.

This clone occurred a few times. This chain joins TRBV25-1 and TRBJ1-2, with no clear D. V was shortened by 10 bases and J by 0 bases, with 3 bases between the two germline ends. The CDR3 is 10 amino acids. The V gene's germline CDR1 is MGHDK and CDR2 SYGVNS. The CDR3 region has the DNA TGTGCCACCTCTAACTATGGCTACACCTTC. Encoded protein: CATSNYGYTF.

The chain carries TRBV11-1 and TRBJ1-1; the D gene is possibly TRBD1 (6 bases). CDR3 length: 12 amino acids. The ends were cut back, 8 bases at V and 6 bases at J, with 13 bases in the middle. Germline assignment: CDR1 SGHAT and CDR2 FQDESV (reference sequence). CDR3 bases: TGTGCCAGCTCCAGGGGTGGCTCTGAAGCTTTCTTT. It specifies CASSRGGSEAFF.

The chain joins TRBV12-3 or TRBV12-4 to TRBJ1-6; unclear D gene. Trimming cost V 3 bases and J 7 bases, with 4 bases left between them. CDR3 length: 12 residues. The CDR3 DNA follows: TGTGCCAGCAGTTTCGGGAATTCACCCCTCCACTTT. The encoded protein is CASSFGNSPLHF.

This chain connects TRBV25-1 to TRBJ2-7, with D perhaps TRBD1 (5 bases). Trimming left V 1 base short and J 3 bases short, with 13 bases between. This CDR3 has 15 residues. CDR1 MGHDK and CDR2 SYGVNS come from the germline V gene. DNA for the CDR3: TGTGCCAGCAGTGAATCCTTGGCAGGGCGCTACGAGCAGTACTTC. Its protein product is CASSESLAGRYEQYF.

This clone came up once. The chain employs TRBV6-5 and TRBJ2-7, with 8 bases fitting TRBD1. This CDR3 is 14 amino acids long. Germline CDR1 is MNHEY and CDR2 is SVGAGI. The V segment lost 6 bases and the J segment 6 bases; nucleotides outside the gene matches: 10. The DNA for the CDR3 is TGTGCCAGCAGCCGACAGGGGCGGGCTACCGAGCAGTACTTC. Its protein is CASSRQGRATEQYF.

The V gene is TRBV29-1, the J gene TRBJ2-5; 9 positions agree with TRBD2. In germline, CDR1 is SQVTM, CDR2 ANQGSEA. V trimming: 5 bases; J trimming: 7 bases; junction bases outside the gene matches: 8. This CDR3 is 13 amino acids long. The CDR3 sequence is CSVSSGSGVTQYF. The CDR3 DNA follows: TGCAGCGTTAGTAGCGGGAGTGGGGTGACCCAGTACTTC.

The chain combines TRBV28 with TRBJ1-6; the match to TRBD1 covers 7 bases. The CDR3 runs 13 residues. With 10 bases clipped from V and 11 bases from J, the junction kept 11 bases outside the gene matches. Per the germline V gene, CDR1 is MDHEN and CDR2 is SYDVKM. The CDR3 loop is CATLTGKRAPLHF. In DNA form, the CDR3 reads TGTGCCACCCTGACAGGGAAAAGGGCACCCCTCCACTTT.

This chain links TRBV6-4 with TRBJ1-2; TRBD1 matches at 7 bases. CDR1 MRHNA and CDR2 SNTAGT come from the germline V gene. The CDR3 extends over 14 amino acids. V trimming: 6 bases; J trimming: 5 bases; junction bases outside the gene matches: 9. This chain's CDR3 is CASSPEGGGYGYTF. The CDR3 nucleotides are TGTGCCAGCAGCCCCGAAGGGGGCGGGTATGGCTACACCTTC.

This clone was recorded a few times. The CDR3 nucleotides are TGTGCCAGCAGTTTAGAGAAGACAGGGGAGGATGGTTGGGAGACCCAGTACTTC. It specifies CASSLEKTGEDGWETQYF. This sequence joins TRBV28 and TRBJ2-5; TRBD1 matches at 8 bases. Germline V gene data show CDR1 as MDHEN and CDR2 as SYDVKM. This CDR3 is built from 18 residues. V dropped 2 bases and J dropped 5; count of bases not matched to a gene: 16.

This sequence joins TRBV13 and TRBJ1-4; TRBD1 is a possible D gene (6 bases). Germline V gene lookup returns CDR1 PRHDT and CDR2 FYEKMQ (reference sequence). CDR3 length: 16 residues. V lost 6 bases and J lost 7, with 21 bases in between. CDR3 coding DNA: TGTGCCAGCAGTCAGTTCGGGGAGGGGGATTTTGAAAAACTGTTTTTT. Translated, it gives CASSQFGEGDFEKLFF.

In its sample, this clone was seen a few times. The chain employs TRBV28 and TRBJ2-2; weak D call: TRBD1 (5 bases). From germline, CDR1 is MDHEN and CDR2 SYDVKM. Trimming removed 10 bases from V and 1 base from J, with 13 bases in between. The CDR3 covers 14 residues. In nucleotides, the CDR3 is TGTGCCACAGTGGGGCAGGGGAACACCGGGGAGCTGTTTTTT. It yields the protein CATVGQGNTGELFF.

The chain carries TRBV5-8 and TRBJ2-7; no clear D. The CDR3 spans 13 residues. With 0 bases removed from V and 1 base from J, the gap between germline ends came to 5 bases. Germline lookup yields CDR1 SGHTS and CDR2 YDEGEE. As DNA, the CDR3 is TGTGCCAGCAGCTTGGGACATTCCTACGAGCAGTACTTC. Protein sequence: CASSLGHSYEQYF.

The chain links TRBV2 to TRBJ2-1; D may be TRBD2 (6 bases). Trimming cost V 7 bases and J 6 bases, with 19 bases left between them. This CDR3 comprises 15 residues. CDR1 and CDR2 from the germline V gene are SNHLY and FYNNEI. CDR3 nucleotides: TGTGCCAGCACCGGGGAGGTTCTAGTTCCCAATGAGCAGTTCTTC. Translation gives CASTGEVLVPNEQFF. Drawing the rest from reference TRBV2 and TRBJ2-1, the complete variable domain is EPEVTQTPSHQVTQMGQEVILRCVPISNHLYFYWYRQILGQKVEFLVSFYNNEISEKSEIFDDQFSVERPDGSNFTLKIRSTKLEDSAMYFCASTGEVLVPNEQFFGPGTRLTVL.

The chain has TRBV6-5 and TRBJ2-7; the match to TRBD2 covers 8 bases. Unmatched junction bases numbered 9, after V lost 6 bases and J lost 2 bases. The CDR3 has 15 residues. Per germline, CDR1 MNHEY and CDR2 SVGAGI. The CDR3 is CASSPGRDPTYEQYF. The CDR3 DNA is TGTGCCAGCAGCCCCGGGAGGGATCCCACCTACGAGCAGTACTTC.

This chain uses TRBV3-1 (or the pseudogene TRBV3-2) with TRBJ2-3; D is unresolved. Trimming cost V 6 bases and J 4 bases, with 11 bases left between them. The CDR3 has 13 amino acids. Germline lookup yields CDR1 LGHDT and CDR2 YNNKEL (reference sequence). The CDR3, as DNA: TGTGCCAGCAGTTTTTTTTCCTCAGATACGCAGTATTTT. Amino acid sequence: CASSFFSSDTQYF.

This rearrangement joins TRBV5-1 to TRBJ2-4; D unclear. This CDR3 is built from 15 residues. CDR1 is SGHRS and CDR2 is YFSETQ in the germline V gene. Trimming removed 3 bases at V and 9 bases at J, with 19 bases between. The CDR3 region is CASSSTSGLNGIQYF. CDR3 coding DNA: TGCGCCAGCAGCTCCACCTCCGGGTTAAATGGCATTCAGTACTTC.

The J gene is TRBJ2-3, the V gene TRBV5-5; 12 positions match TRBD2. This CDR3 has 18 residues. After removal of 1 base from V and 4 bases from J, the junction contained 10 bases not matched to a gene. Germline loops: CDR1 SGHKS, CDR2 YYEKEE (reference sequence). CDR3 residues: CASSLRLAGGRMADTQYF. As DNA, the CDR3 is TGTGCCAGCAGCTTGAGGCTAGCGGGGGGGCGAATGGCAGATACGCAGTATTTT.

This rearrangement joins TRBV3-1 (or the pseudogene TRBV3-2) to TRBJ2-7, with a possible D match to TRBD2 (6 bases). The CDR3 spans 14 residues. Germline values: CDR1 LGHDT, CDR2 YNNKEL (reference sequence). Trimming stripped 4 bases from V and 2 bases from J, with 12 bases between. The CDR3 reads CASSRRDSTYEQYF. CDR3 nucleotide sequence: TGTGCCAGCAGCCGCCGGGACTCCACCTACGAGCAGTACTTC.

The chain employs TRBV21-1 and TRBJ1-1; the table gives TRBD1 as D, unverified against the DNA. TRBV21-1 is deemed a pseudogene. The length of the CDR3 is 10 residues. As DNA, the CDR3 is TGTGCCAGCAGCAAGGGCCGATCTTTCTTT. Translating gives CASSKGRSFF.

This chain links TRBV13 with TRBJ2-3; 9 nucleotides align to TRBD2. There are 19 residues in the CDR3. Germline assignment: CDR1 PRHDT and CDR2 FYEKMQ (reference sequence). V shed 6 bases and J 6 bases; nucleotides not matched to a gene: 22. CDR3: CASSYAGTSLRRVPDTQYF. For the CDR3, the DNA is TGTGCCAGCAGTTACGCCGGGACTAGCTTACGCCGGGTTCCCGATACGCAGTATTTT.

The chain combines TRBV9 with TRBJ2-1, with a weak D call TRBD1 (5 bases). The germline V gene has CDR1 SGDLS and CDR2 YYNGEE. The V and J ends lost 3 bases and 4 bases respectively, with 11 bases between them. There are 14 residues in the CDR3. The CDR3 loop is CASSAKGRYNEQFF. The CDR3 DNA reads TGTGCCAGCAGCGCTAAGGGGCGGTACAATGAGCAGTTCTTC.

This chain links TRBV9 with TRBJ2-2; the D is unclear. Looked up from germline, CDR1 is SGDLS and CDR2 is YYNGEE. V was trimmed by 0 bases and J by 4 bases, leaving 7 bases between them. The CDR3 spans 14 residues. The DNA of the CDR3 is TGTGCCAGCAGCGTAGCCTGGGCCACCGGGGAGCTGTTTTTT. It specifies CASSVAWATGELFF.

The chain has TRBV10-3 and TRBJ1-5, with 9 positions matching TRBD1. V lost 5 bases to trimming and J lost 6 bases; unmatched junction nucleotides: 5. The CDR3 totals 14 residues. Germline assignment: CDR1 ENHRY and CDR2 SYGVKD. CDR3 sequence (DNA): TGTGCCATCAGTCTACAGGGGGCCGGTCAGCCCCAGCATTTT. Amino acids: CAISLQGAGQPQHF.